This T cell receptor (beta chain) was retrieved from a study of identical twins. The length of the CDR3 is 13 residues. V was cut by 5 bases and J by 3 bases, with 11 bases left in between. The germline CDR1 and CDR2 sequences are SGHTA and FQGNSA. With template switching, a universal primer site was added, and the cDNA carried unique molecular identifiers. Each CDR3 protein is one row after TCRdb ran MiXCR on the 5' RACE reads. The sample has 1.5 million or so distinct CDR3 sequences; about 32% are singletons. Study-level results: Less excess twin sharing appeared in beta out-of-frame sequences.

Details on this clonotype: What it binds is not known.

The TCR was taken from a newborn girl in good health. The chain uses TRBV7-2 and TRBJ2-7; unclear D gene. The sample was cord blood. CDR3 DNA sequence: TGTGCCAGCAGCCGGCCGGGCATCTACGAGCAGTACTTC. Amino acids: CASSRPGIYEQYF. The whole variable domain, remainder taken from reference TRBV7-2 and TRBJ2-7, is GAGVSQSPSNKVTEKGKDVELRCDPISGHTALYWYRQSLGQGLEFLIYFQGNSAPDKSGLPSDRFSAERTGGSVSTLTIQRTQQEDSAVYLCASSRPGIYEQYFGPGTRLTVT.